The 3 T cell receptor beta chains listed next were all sequenced from one sample in a study of blood T cells in healthy people across ages. The second PCR ran 7 to 11 cycles with a sample-barcoded 5' primer and J-beta primers. TCRdb processed the 5' RACE reads anew with MiXCR; each CDR3 protein has one entry. This table has around 800,000 distinct CDR3 sequences, 20% to 30% appearing once. These data also featured in a second study, about T cells of mothers and their children.

The sequencing sample was made of blood. These receptors were collected from a boy younger than 18 in good health.

This chain links TRBV7-9 with TRBJ2-4; 7 bases fit TRBD1. The V gene end was trimmed by 5 bases and the J gene end by 8 bases; junction bases not matched to a gene: 21. This CDR3 region has 18 residues. CDR1 SEHNR and CDR2 FQNEAQ come from the germline V gene (reference sequence). The CDR3 nucleotides read TGTGCCAGCAGCCTATCCGACCTTAAGACAGGGAACGGACACATTCAGTACTTC. Translated, it gives CASSLSDLKTGNGHIQYF.

J is TRBJ1-1 and V is TRBV10-3, with D tentatively TRBD1 (5 bases). The CDR3 is made up of 14 amino acids. Trimming removed 6 bases from V and 2 bases from J, with 13 bases in between. Germline loops: CDR1 ENHRY, CDR2 SYGVKD. CDR3 nucleotides: TGTGCCATCAGCCCCGGGACGGCTAACACTGAAGCTTTCTTT. Protein sequence: CAISPGTANTEAFF.

This clonotype came up a few times. The chain recombines TRBV28 with TRBJ1-4; D is possibly TRBD1 (5 bases). This CDR3 is built from 13 residues. Trimming removed 10 bases at V and 5 bases at J, with 14 bases between. Germline assignment: CDR1 MDHEN and CDR2 SYDVKM. CDR3 DNA sequence: TGTGCCACCAAGCGGGACCCCAATGAAAAACTGTTTTTT. Encoded protein: CATKRDPNEKLFF.